A selection of T cell receptor beta chains follows, all from one sample in a study of shared clonotypes between healthy human individuals. The assay was immunoSEQ multiplex PCR, and TCRdb's table has in-frame clones only and misses some. This sample has around 510,000 clones, with roughly 95% found just once. The specimen sequenced was naive CD4+ T cells sorted from blood. The receptors come from a woman aged 30 to 39 in good health. Both conserved end residues are part of each CDR3. A D gene is named only where the DNA matches it firmly. Clone size is given for some rows only: seen once, a few or many times, or a class if the clone is expanded.

d_gene: .; abundance: .; v_gene: TRBV20-1; j_gene: TRBJ2-7; CDR3nt: TGCAGTGCTAATTACGCATACGAGCAGTACTTC; CDR3aa: CSANYAYEQYF
d_gene: .; abundance: .; v_gene: TRBV15; j_gene: TRBJ2-7; CDR3nt: TGTGCCACCAGCAGGGGGATTGAGCCCACCTACGAGCAGTACTTC; CDR3aa: CATSRGIEPTYEQYF
d_gene: .; abundance: .; v_gene: TRBV18; j_gene: TRBJ2-3; CDR3nt: TGTGCCAGCTCACCACACCCGCAAGATACGCAGTATTTT; CDR3aa: CASSPHPQDTQYF
d_gene: .; abundance: once; v_gene: TRBV30; j_gene: TRBJ2-7; CDR3nt: TGTGCCTGGAGTGCGAACCACGAGCAGTACTTC; CDR3aa: CAWSANHEQYF
d_gene: TRBD1; abundance: .; v_gene: TRBV5-1; j_gene: TRBJ2-3; CDR3nt: TGCGCCAGCAGCACAGGGGCCAGGGATACGCAGTATTTT; CDR3aa: CASSTGARDTQYF
d_gene: .; abundance: few; v_gene: TRBV10-1; j_gene: TRBJ2-2; CDR3nt: TGCGCCAGCAGTGCTGGGTCTCCCGGGGAGCTGTTTTTT; CDR3aa: CASSAGSPGELFF
d_gene: TRBD1; abundance: .; v_gene: TRBV13; j_gene: TRBJ2-7; CDR3nt: TGTGCCAGCAGCTCCATGGGGGGACAGGGTTCGACCTACGAGCAGTACTTC; CDR3aa: CASSSMGGQGSTYEQYF
d_gene: .; abundance: .; v_gene: TRBV7-8; j_gene: TRBJ2-3; CDR3nt: TGTGCCAGCAGCCTTTCTGGGAGCGAGACAGATACGCAGTATTTT; CDR3aa: CASSLSGSETDTQYF
d_gene: .; abundance: once; v_gene: TRBV29-1; j_gene: TRBJ1-2; CDR3nt: TGCAGCGCCGAGGGGGATAACTATGGCTACACCTTC; CDR3aa: CSAEGDNYGYTF
d_gene: TRBD1; abundance: .; v_gene: TRBV11-3; j_gene: TRBJ2-7; CDR3nt: TGTGCCAGCAGCACAGGACAGGGCTACGAGCAGTACTTC; CDR3aa: CASSTGQGYEQYF
d_gene: TRBD2; abundance: .; v_gene: TRBV28; j_gene: TRBJ2-7; CDR3nt: TGTGCCAGCAGTTTGTTCCGGGAGGGTCTGGAGCAGTACTTC; CDR3aa: CASSLFREGLEQYF
d_gene: TRBD2; abundance: .; v_gene: TRBV15; j_gene: TRBJ2-7; CDR3nt: TGTGCCACCAGCAGAGATAGCGGGAGCTCCTACGAGCAGTACTTC; CDR3aa: CATSRDSGSSYEQYF
d_gene: .; abundance: .; v_gene: TRBV7-9; j_gene: TRBJ2-5; CDR3nt: TGTGCCAGCAGCCGCCGACTAGGAGGTAAAGAGACCCAGTACTTC; CDR3aa: CASSRRLGGKETQYF
d_gene: .; abundance: .; v_gene: TRBV5-1; j_gene: TRBJ2-7; CDR3nt: TGCGCCAGCAGCTTCCCGGGGCGGACCCACGGCGAGCAGTACTTC; CDR3aa: CASSFPGRTHGEQYF
d_gene: TRBD2; abundance: .; v_gene: TRBV12-5; j_gene: TRBJ2-1; CDR3nt: TGTGCTAGTGGGACTAGCGGCGGGGATGAGCAGTTCTTC; CDR3aa: CASGTSGGDEQFF
d_gene: TRBD2; abundance: .; v_gene: TRBV28; j_gene: TRBJ2-3; CDR3nt: TGTGCCAGCATCCCTAGCGGGAGCAGCACAGATACGCAGTATTTT; CDR3aa: CASIPSGSSTDTQYF
d_gene: TRBD1; abundance: .; v_gene: TRBV15; j_gene: TRBJ1-1; CDR3nt: TGTGCCACCAGCACCCGGGACAGCATGAACACTGAAGCTTTCTTT; CDR3aa: CATSTRDSMNTEAFF
d_gene: .; abundance: .; v_gene: TRBV6-5; j_gene: TRBJ1-4; CDR3nt: TGTGCCAGCAGTTTACGTGGGGGCGCCAATGAAAAACTGTTTTTT; CDR3aa: CASSLRGGANEKLFF
d_gene: TRBD1; abundance: .; v_gene: TRBV28; j_gene: TRBJ1-1; CDR3nt: TGTGCCAGCAGCCCGTCCCGGGACAGCCTCTTGAACACTGAAGCTTTCTTT; CDR3aa: CASSPSRDSLLNTEAFF
d_gene: .; abundance: .; v_gene: TRBV2; j_gene: TRBJ1-2; CDR3nt: TGTGCCAGCAGTGAGGAGGGGACCTATGGCTACACCTTC; CDR3aa: CASSEEGTYGYTF
d_gene: .; abundance: few; v_gene: TRBV28; j_gene: TRBJ1-1; CDR3nt: TGTGCCAGCAGTTTTATGGACACCACTGAAGCTTTCTTT; CDR3aa: CASSFMDTTEAFF
d_gene: .; abundance: once; v_gene: TRBV4-1; j_gene: TRBJ2-3; CDR3nt: TGCGCCAGCAGCCGATATCTGAACGGAGGGCCGACTGATACGCAGTATTTT; CDR3aa: CASSRYLNGGPTDTQYF
d_gene: .; abundance: .; v_gene: TRBV6-1; j_gene: TRBJ1-3; CDR3nt: TGTGCCAGCAGCTCTGACAGCCGCACCATATATTTT; CDR3aa: CASSSDSRTIYF
d_gene: TRBD1; abundance: .; v_gene: TRBV7-9; j_gene: TRBJ2-7; CDR3nt: TGTGCCAGCAGCTGGAACGGGACAGTTTTGGTCCCCTACGAGCAGTACTTC; CDR3aa: CASSWNGTVLVPYEQYF
d_gene: .; abundance: .; v_gene: TRBV2; j_gene: TRBJ1-4; CDR3nt: TGTGCCAGCAGTGAATTCGAGGGTAGGGAACTGTTTTTT; CDR3aa: CASSEFEGRELFF
d_gene: TRBD1; abundance: .; v_gene: TRBV2; j_gene: TRBJ1-2; CDR3nt: TGTGCCAGCAATAGAGCTCGGGACAGGGTAATGCTAAACTATGGCTACACCTTC; CDR3aa: CASNRARDRVMLNYGYTF
d_gene: .; abundance: .; v_gene: TRBV18; j_gene: TRBJ2-7; CDR3nt: TGTGCCAGCTCACAAGGGGAACAGGGTTTCTACGAGCAGTACTTC; CDR3aa: CASSQGEQGFYEQYF
d_gene: .; abundance: .; v_gene: TRBV10-1; j_gene: TRBJ2-3; CDR3nt: TGCGCCAGCAGTGACCCGGGGGCGGGTACAGATACGCAGTATTTT; CDR3aa: CASSDPGAGTDTQYF
d_gene: TRBD2; abundance: .; v_gene: TRBV15; j_gene: TRBJ2-2; CDR3nt: TGTGCCACCAGCAGAGAACCGGGGAGGCGGGAGCCCGGGGAGCTGTTTTTT; CDR3aa: CATSREPGRREPGELFF